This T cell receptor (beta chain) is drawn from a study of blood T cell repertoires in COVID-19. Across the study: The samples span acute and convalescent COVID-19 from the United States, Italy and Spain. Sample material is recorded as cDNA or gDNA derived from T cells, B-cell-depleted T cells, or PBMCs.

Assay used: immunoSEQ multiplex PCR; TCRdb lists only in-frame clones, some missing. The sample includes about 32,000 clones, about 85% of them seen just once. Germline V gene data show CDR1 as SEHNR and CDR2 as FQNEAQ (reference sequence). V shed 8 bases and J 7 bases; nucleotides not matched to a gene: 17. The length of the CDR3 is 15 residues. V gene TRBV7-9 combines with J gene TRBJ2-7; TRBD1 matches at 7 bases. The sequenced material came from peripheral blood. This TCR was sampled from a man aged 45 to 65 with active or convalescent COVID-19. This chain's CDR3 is CASSPRTTGSGEQYF. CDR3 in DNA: TGTGCCAGCTCTCCACGAACGACAGGGTCGGGGGAGCAGTACTTC.